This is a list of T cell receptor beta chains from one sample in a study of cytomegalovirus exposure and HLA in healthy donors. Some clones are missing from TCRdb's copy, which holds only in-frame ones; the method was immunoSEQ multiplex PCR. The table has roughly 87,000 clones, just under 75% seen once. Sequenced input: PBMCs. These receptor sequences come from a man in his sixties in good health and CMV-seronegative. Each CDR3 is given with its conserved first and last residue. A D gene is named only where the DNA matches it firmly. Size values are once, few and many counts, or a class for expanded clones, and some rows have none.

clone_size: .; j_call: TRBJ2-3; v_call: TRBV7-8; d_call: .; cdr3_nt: TGTGCCAGCAGGCAGGCATACCCTATGTCAGGTACGCAGTATTTT; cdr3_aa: CASRQAYPMSGTQYF
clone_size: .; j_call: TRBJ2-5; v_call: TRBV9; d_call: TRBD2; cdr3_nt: TGTGCCAGCAGCGTAGCTTCTAGCGGGGGGGGATCGTACCAAGAGACCCAGTACTTC; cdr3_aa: CASSVASSGGGSYQETQYF
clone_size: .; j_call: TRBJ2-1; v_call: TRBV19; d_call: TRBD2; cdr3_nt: TGTGCCAGTAGCGAGACATCGGGACTAGCGGGGCGTACCAACAATGAGCAGTTCTTC; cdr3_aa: CASSETSGLAGRTNNEQFF
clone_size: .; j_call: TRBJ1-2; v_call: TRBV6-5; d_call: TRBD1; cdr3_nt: TGTGCCAGCAGTCAATCCGGGACAGGGGGCGGTGGCTACACCTTC; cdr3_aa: CASSQSGTGGGGYTF
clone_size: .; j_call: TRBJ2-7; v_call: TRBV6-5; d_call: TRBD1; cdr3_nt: TGTGCCAGCAGTTACTTGGACAGGGTTTTAAACGAGCAGTACTTC; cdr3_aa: CASSYLDRVLNEQYF
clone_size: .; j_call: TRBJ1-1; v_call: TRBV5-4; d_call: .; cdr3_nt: TGTGCCAGCAGCGACACAAGAAGAATCACTGAAGCTTTCTTT; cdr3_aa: CASSDTRRITEAFF
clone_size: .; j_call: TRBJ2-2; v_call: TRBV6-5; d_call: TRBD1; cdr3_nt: TGTGCCAGCAACGTGGGACAGGGGGTGGGGGAGCTGTTTTTT; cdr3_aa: CASNVGQGVGELFF
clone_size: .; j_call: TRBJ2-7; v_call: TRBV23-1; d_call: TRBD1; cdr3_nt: TGCGCCAGCAGTCAAACGCTCCGGGACAGCTCCTACGAGCAGTACTTC; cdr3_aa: CASSQTLRDSSYEQYF
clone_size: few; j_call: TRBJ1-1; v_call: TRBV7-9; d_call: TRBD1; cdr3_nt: TGTGCCAGCAGCATACAGGGGGACCTGGGCACTGAAGCTTTCTTT; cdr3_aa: CASSIQGDLGTEAFF
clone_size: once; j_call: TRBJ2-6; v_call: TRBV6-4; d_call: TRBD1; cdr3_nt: TGTGCCAGCGGGGACAGGGGGCTCTCTGGGGCCAACGTCCTGACTTTC; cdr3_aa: CASGDRGLSGANVLTF
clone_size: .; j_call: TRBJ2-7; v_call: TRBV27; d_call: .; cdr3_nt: TGTGCCAGCAGGCTAAACAGTTACTCCTACGAGCAGTACTTC; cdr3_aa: CASRLNSYSYEQYF
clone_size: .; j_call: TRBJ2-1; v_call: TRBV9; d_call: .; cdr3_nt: TGTGCCAGCAGCTCACAGGGTGTTGAGCAGTTCTTC; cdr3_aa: CASSSQGVEQFF
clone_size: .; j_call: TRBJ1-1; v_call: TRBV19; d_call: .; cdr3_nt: TGTGCCGTAAGCGGGGTACCGAACACTGAAGCTTTCTTT; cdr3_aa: CAVSGVPNTEAFF
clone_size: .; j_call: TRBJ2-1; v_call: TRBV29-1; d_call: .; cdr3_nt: TGCAGCGTTGCCGGGGTCGCCTACAATGAGCAGTTCTTC; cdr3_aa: CSVAGVAYNEQFF
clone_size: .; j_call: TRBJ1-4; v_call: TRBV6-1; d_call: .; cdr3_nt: TGTGCCACATCGCGCGCACAGGGAAATGAAAAACTGTTTTTT; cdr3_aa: CATSRAQGNEKLFF
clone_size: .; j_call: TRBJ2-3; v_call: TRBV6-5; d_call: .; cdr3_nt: TGTGCCAGCAAGGCGGCAGGGGCTCTAGATACGCAGTATTTT; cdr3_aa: CASKAAGALDTQYF
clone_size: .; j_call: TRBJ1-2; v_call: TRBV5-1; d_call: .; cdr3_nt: TGCGCCAGCAGCTTGACCCCAGGGTCTCGTGGCTACACCTTC; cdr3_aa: CASSLTPGSRGYTF
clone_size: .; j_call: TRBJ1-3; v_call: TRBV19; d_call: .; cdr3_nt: TGTGCCAGTAGTCAGGCCGAAGTCTCTGGAAACACCATATATTTT; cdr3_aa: CASSQAEVSGNTIYF
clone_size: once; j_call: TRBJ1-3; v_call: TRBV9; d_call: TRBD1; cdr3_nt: TGTGCCAGCAGCGACTCCAGGGGGATATCTGGAAACACCATATATTTT; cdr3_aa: CASSDSRGISGNTIYF
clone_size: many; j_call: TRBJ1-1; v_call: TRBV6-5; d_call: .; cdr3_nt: TGTGCCAGCAGTTACGGCAGGGCGGCTTTCTTT; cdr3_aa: CASSYGRAAFF
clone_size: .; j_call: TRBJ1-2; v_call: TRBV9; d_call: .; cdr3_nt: TGTGCCAGCAGCGGCCGGGACACACTCTATGGCTACACCTTC; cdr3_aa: CASSGRDTLYGYTF
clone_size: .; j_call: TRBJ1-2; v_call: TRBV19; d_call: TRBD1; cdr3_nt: TGTGCCAGTAGTGAACACAGGGGAACGAGCTATGGCTACACCTTC; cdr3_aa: CASSEHRGTSYGYTF
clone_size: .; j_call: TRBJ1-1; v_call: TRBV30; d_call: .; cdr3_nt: TGTGCCTGGAGTCAGACGGACAGCTGGACTGAAGCTTTCTTT; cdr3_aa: CAWSQTDSWTEAFF
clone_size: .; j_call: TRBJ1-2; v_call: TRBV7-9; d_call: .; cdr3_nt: TGTTCCAGCAGCTTATTGAGCCAGGCTAACTATGGCTACACCTTC; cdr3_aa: CSSSLLSQANYGYTF
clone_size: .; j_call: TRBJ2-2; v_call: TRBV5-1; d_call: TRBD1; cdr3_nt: TGCGCCAGCAGGCCGGGACAGACGAACACCGGGGAGCTGTTTTTT; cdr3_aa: CASRPGQTNTGELFF
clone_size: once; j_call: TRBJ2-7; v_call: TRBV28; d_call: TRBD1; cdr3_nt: TGTGCCAGCCGAGACAGGGGGAGTGGGGCGGGTGGGAGAAACGAGCAGTACTTC; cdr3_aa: CASRDRGSGAGGRNEQYF
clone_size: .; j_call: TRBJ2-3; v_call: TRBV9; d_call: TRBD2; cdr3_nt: TGTGCCAGCAGCGCCTCGGGGCTGACTAGCGGGGGCCTCACAGATACGCAGTATTTT; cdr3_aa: CASSASGLTSGGLTDTQYF
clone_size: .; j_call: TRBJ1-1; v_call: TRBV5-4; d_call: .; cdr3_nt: TGTGCCAGCAGCTTCCCACCGCAGGACACTGAAGCTTTCTTT; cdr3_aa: CASSFPPQDTEAFF
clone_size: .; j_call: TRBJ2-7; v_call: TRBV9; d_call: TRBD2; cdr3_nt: TGTGCCAGCAGCCTCGGACCGGGGGGGGGTCGATCTCACGAGCAGTACTTC; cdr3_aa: CASSLGPGGGRSHEQYF
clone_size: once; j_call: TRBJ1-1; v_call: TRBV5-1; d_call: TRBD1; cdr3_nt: TGCGCCAGCAGCTCATTCAGGGGGCGAACTGAAGCTTTCTTT; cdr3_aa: CASSSFRGRTEAFF
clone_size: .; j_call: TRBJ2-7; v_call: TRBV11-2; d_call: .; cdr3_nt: TGTGCCAGCAGCTCTAGACGGGTCAGCGAGCAGTACTTC; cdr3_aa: CASSSRRVSEQYF
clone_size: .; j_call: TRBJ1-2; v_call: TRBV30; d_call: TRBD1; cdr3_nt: TGTGCCTGGAGTGGGTGGACAGGGGAGGCCTATGGCTACACCTTC; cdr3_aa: CAWSGWTGEAYGYTF
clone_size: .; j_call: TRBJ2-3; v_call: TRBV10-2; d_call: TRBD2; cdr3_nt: TGCGCCAGCAGGACTCCTTTAGCGGGGGGGCAAGCAGATACGCAGTATTTT; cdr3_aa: CASRTPLAGGQADTQYF
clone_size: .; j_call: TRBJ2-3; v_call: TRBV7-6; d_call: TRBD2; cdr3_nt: TGTGCCAGCAGCTTAGGCGCTAGCGGGCCGTATTTT; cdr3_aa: CASSLGASGPYF
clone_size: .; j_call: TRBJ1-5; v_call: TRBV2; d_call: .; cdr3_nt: TGTGCCAGCAGGGCTAACAGGGGCAATCAGCCCCAGCATTTT; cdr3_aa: CASRANRGNQPQHF
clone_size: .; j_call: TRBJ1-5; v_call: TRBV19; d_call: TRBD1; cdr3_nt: TGTGCCAGTAGTCTCTTTTCCCAGGGGGCGAGCAATCAGCCCCAGCATTTT; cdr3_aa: CASSLFSQGASNQPQHF
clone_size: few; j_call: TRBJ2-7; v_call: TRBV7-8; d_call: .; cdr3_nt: TGTGCCAGCAGCCCCTTCTCCTACGAGCAGTACTTC; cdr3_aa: CASSPFSYEQYF
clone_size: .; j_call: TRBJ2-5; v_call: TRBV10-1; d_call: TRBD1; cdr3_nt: TGCGCCAGCAGTGAAAGACAGGGGCCAGAGACCCAGTACTTC; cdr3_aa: CASSERQGPETQYF
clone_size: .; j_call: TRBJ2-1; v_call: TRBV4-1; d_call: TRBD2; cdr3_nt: TGCGCCAGCAGCCAAGGGGAGGGGCGCCCCTACAATGAGCAGTTCTTC; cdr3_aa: CASSQGEGRPYNEQFF
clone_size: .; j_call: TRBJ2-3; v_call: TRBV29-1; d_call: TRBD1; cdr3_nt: TGCAGCGTCCGACAGGGGGCCGGGAATACGCAGTATTTT; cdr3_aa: CSVRQGAGNTQYF
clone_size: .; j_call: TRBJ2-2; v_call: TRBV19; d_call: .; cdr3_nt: TGTGCCAGTACCGACGACCGGCGAGGGACCGGGGAGCTGTTTTTT; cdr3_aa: CASTDDRRGTGELFF
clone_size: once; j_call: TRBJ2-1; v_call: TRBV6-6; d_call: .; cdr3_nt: TGTGCCAGCAGTTTCCAACTAGCCCCAAAGGGGCATGAGCAGTTCTTC; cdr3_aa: CASSFQLAPKGHEQFF
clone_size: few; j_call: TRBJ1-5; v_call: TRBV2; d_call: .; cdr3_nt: TGTGCCAGCAGTCGACAGCCCCAATCTAATCAGCCCCAGCATTTT; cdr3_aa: CASSRQPQSNQPQHF
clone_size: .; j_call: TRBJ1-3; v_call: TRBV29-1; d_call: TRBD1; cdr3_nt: TGCAGCGCGAGTGGGACAGGGTTCAACACCATATATTTT; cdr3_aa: CSASGTGFNTIYF
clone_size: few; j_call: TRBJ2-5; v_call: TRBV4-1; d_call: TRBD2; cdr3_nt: TGCGCCAGCAGCGATGGACTAGCGGGGGGCAGGGGGGAGACCCAGTACTTC; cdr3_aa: CASSDGLAGGRGETQYF
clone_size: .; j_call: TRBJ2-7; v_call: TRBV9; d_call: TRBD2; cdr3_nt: TGTGCCAGCAGCGTAGACGGGGGGAGCTCCTACGAGCAGTACTTC; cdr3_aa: CASSVDGGSSYEQYF
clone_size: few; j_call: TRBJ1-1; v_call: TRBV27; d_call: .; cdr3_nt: TGTGCCAGCAGTTTATACAGGGAGAGCACTGAAGCTTTCTTT; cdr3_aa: CASSLYRESTEAFF
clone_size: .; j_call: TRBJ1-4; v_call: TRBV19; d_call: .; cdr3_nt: TGTGCCAGTAGCTCGCCCGACGGGGGGCGTTATAATGAAAAACTGTTTTTT; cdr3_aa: CASSSPDGGRYNEKLFF
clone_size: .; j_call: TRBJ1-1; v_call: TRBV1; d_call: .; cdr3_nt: TGCACCAGCAGCCTTAAAGGGGGGGACACTGAAGCTTTCTTT; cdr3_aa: CTSSLKGGDTEAFF
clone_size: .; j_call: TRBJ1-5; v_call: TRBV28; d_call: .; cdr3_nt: TGTGCCAGCAGTCCCCCTACAGGGATCGCGACTAGCAATCAGCCCCAGCATTTT; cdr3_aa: CASSPPTGIATSNQPQHF
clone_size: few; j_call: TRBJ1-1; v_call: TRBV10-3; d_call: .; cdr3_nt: TGTGCCATCAGTGAGTCCTCGGGGTGGGACACTGAAGCTTTCTTT; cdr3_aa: CAISESSGWDTEAFF
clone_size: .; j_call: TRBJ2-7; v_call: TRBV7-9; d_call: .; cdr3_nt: TGTGCCAGCAGCCCCCAGGGGAAATCCTACGAGCAGTACTTC; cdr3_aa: CASSPQGKSYEQYF
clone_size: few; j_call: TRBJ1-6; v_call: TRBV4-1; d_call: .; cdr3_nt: TGCGCCAGCAGCCAAGCCACCTCAGCCCTCCACTTT; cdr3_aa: CASSQATSALHF
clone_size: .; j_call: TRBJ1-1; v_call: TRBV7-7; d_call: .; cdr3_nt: TGTGCCAGCAGCGCCGACAGTAACACTGAAGCTTTCTTT; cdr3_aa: CASSADSNTEAFF
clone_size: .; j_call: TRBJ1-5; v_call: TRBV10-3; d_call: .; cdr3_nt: TGTGCCATCGGGCCAGAACATCAGCCCCAGCATTTT; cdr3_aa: CAIGPEHQPQHF
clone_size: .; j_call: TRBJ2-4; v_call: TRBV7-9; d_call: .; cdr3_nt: TGTGCCAGCAGCTTAGGGTTTATCGGACAAAGGGTACAAAACATTCAGTACTTC; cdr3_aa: CASSLGFIGQRVQNIQYF
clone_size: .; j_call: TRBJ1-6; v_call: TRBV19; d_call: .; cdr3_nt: TGTGCCAGTAGTACCCGGGACACCTTACCTTCACCCCTCCACTTT; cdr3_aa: CASSTRDTLPSPLHF
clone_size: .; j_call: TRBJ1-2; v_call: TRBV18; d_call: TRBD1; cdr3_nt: TGTGCCAGCTCGCCGGTCGACAGGGAAGGTCATGGCTACACCTTC; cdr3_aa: CASSPVDREGHGYTF
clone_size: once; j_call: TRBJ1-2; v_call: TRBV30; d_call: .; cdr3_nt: TGTGCCTGGCGGGAACCGAGGGGCTACACCTTC; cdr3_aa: CAWREPRGYTF
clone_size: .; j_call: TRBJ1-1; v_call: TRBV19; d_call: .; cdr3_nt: TGTGCCAGTAGCTCCCCGAGGGAAGGATTAAAGAACACTGAAGCTTTCTTT; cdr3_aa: CASSSPREGLKNTEAFF